This T cell receptor (beta chain) is drawn from a study of blood T cell repertoires in COVID-19. About the research overall: The United States, Italy and Spain provided the acute and convalescent COVID-19 samples.

The CDR3 is 15 amino acids. The germline V gene encodes CDR1 MNHEY and CDR2 SVGAGI. The germline V and J ends were trimmed by 5 bases and 0 bases, with 14 bases remaining between them. Authors' methods: Reference gene primer amplification in the assay estimated nucleated cell counts. Libraries were prepared by immunoSEQ multiplex PCR; TCRdb keeps only in-frame clonotypes and omits some of them. The V and J calls and clone size are taken from that table; D and trimming were inferred from the DNA. The table lists some 140,000 clones, 70% to 85% of them singletons. This TCR derives from a man aged 60-69 years with acute or convalescent COVID-19. The chain employs TRBV6-5 and TRBJ2-7; D possibly corresponds to TRBD1 (5 bases). Sequenced input: peripheral blood. CDR3 residues: CASSKTDSSSYEQYF. CDR3 DNA: TGTGCCAGCAGTAAGACCGACAGTAGCTCCTACGAGCAGTACTTC.